These 23 T cell receptor beta chains were sequenced from one sample in a study of technical replicates of blood from several donors (dated by TCRdb to the late 2010s). The library was produced with the immunoSEQ multiplex PCR assay. TCRdb retrieved this table from immuneACCESS and kept in-frame rearrangements only. Not all clones are present; in checked studies, unresolved V genes account for under half, and no reason is known for the remainder. Present in this sample are some 80,000 clones, about 97% of which were seen just once. The ten largest account for around 0.31% of the sample. The sample comprised T cells isolated from PBMCs. Source of these receptors: a human donor in good health.

The chain has TRBV7-3 and TRBJ1-4, with D possibly TRBD1 on 6 matching bases. The V end lost 7 bases, the J end lost 8 bases, and 20 bases lay between the germline ends. This CDR3 region has 15 residues. The germline gives CDR1 SGHTA, CDR2 FQGTGA. The CDR3 nucleotides read TGTGCCAGCATCTCCTTTGGGGGCCTGAAAGAAAAACTGTTTTTT. This codes for CASISFGGLKEKLFF. Drawing the rest from reference TRBV7-3 and TRBJ1-4, the complete variable domain is GAGVSQTPSNKVTEKGKYVELRCDPISGHTALYWYRQSLGQGPEFLIYFQGTGAADDSGLPNDRFFAVRPEGSVSTLKIQRTERGDSAVYLCASISFGGLKEKLFFGSGTQLSVL.

This clone was counted once. DNA of the CDR3: TGTGCCAGCAGCGGCCTGGGACAGCAAGAGACCCAGTACTTC. This translates into CASSGLGQQETQYF. This rearrangement joins TRBV7-9 to TRBJ2-5; 7 bases fit TRBD1. This CDR3 is built from 14 residues. Germline loops: CDR1 SEHNR, CDR2 FQNEAQ (reference sequence). J gave up 2 bases and V 5 bases, and 5 bases lay outside the gene matches. Using reference TRBV7-9 and TRBJ2-5 for the parts outside the CDR3, the full variable domain is DTGVSQNPRHKITKRGQNVTFRCDPISEHNRLYWYRQTLGQGPEFLTYFQNEAQLEKSRLLSDRFSAERPKGSFSTLEIQRTEQGDSAMYLCASSGLGQQETQYFGPGTRLLVL.

The CDR3 sequence is CASSPGGGKYEQYF. The DNA for the CDR3 is TGCGCCAGCAGCCCGGGGGGCGGAAAATACGAGCAGTACTTC. The V gene is TRBV5-1, the J gene TRBJ2-7, with a possible D match to TRBD2 (7 bases). V lost 4 bases and J 4 bases, leaving 15 bases between the germline ends. The CDR3 contains 14 residues. Germline CDR1 is SGHRS and CDR2 is YFSETQ.

The chain is built from TRBV15 and TRBJ2-5; D might be TRBD1 (6 bases). CDR3 length equals 17 residues. The germline V gene has CDR1 LNHNV and CDR2 YYDKDF (reference sequence). Trimming took 0 bases from V and 1 from J, leaving 15 bases between them. The CDR3 sequence is CATSREAHGGLQETQYF. Written as DNA, the CDR3 is TGTGCCACCAGCAGAGAGGCCCATGGGGGCCTCCAAGAGACCCAGTACTTC.

The chain uses TRBV11-3 and TRBJ2-1; 10 positions agree with TRBD2. Germline V lookup: CDR1 SGHNT, CDR2 YENEEA. This CDR3 region has 17 residues. With V trimmed by 5 bases and J by 8 bases, 15 bases remained unmatched. The CDR3, as DNA: TGTGCCAGCAGCCTGGGGGACGAACTAGCGGGAATCGATGAGCAGTTCTTC. Its translation: CASSLGDELAGIDEQFF. The full variable domain, rest sourced from reference TRBV11-3 and TRBJ2-1, is EAGVVQSPRYKIIEKKQPVAFWCNPISGHNTLYWYLQNLGQGPELLIRYENEEAVDDSQLPKDRFSAERLKGVDSTLKIQPAELGDSAVYLCASSLGDELAGIDEQFFGPGTRLTVL.

This clone was recorded once. V is TRBV11-3 and J is TRBJ2-7; the D gene is possibly TRBD1 (6 bases). V was clipped by 6 bases and J by 3 bases, with 12 bases between them. The CDR3 contains 13 residues. Germline V gene data show CDR1 as SGHNT and CDR2 as YENEEA. The CDR3 coding sequence is TGTGCCAGCAGGCCCTTACAGGGCTACGAGCAGTACTTC. It specifies CASRPLQGYEQYF.

The chain uses TRBV27 and TRBJ2-7; 10 nucleotides match TRBD2. Germline CDR1 reads MNHEY; CDR2 reads SMNVEV (reference sequence). Trimming removed 8 bases from V and 2 bases from J; junction bases left unmatched: 9. The CDR3 length is 15 residues. The CDR3 protein is CASFTTSGFPYEQYF. Written as DNA, the CDR3 is TGTGCCAGCTTTACGACTAGCGGGTTCCCCTACGAGCAGTACTTC.

This chain joins TRBV29-1 and TRBJ2-7, with a tentative D call TRBD2 (6 bases). From germline, CDR1 is SQVTM and CDR2 ANQGSEA. The CDR3 totals 13 residues. Trimming took off 4 bases at V and 3 bases at J, with 13 bases between the two ends. The CDR3 coding sequence is TGCAGCGTTGTCTCGGGACTTCTCTACGAGCAGTACTTC. It translates to CSVVSGLLYEQYF.

This clone was seen once. This chain connects TRBV19 to TRBJ2-3; a weak D match, TRBD2 (6 bases). The CDR3 loop spans 15 amino acids. The germline CDR1 and CDR2 sequences are LNHDA and SQIVND (reference sequence). The V end lost 7 bases, the J end lost 1 base, and 15 bases lay between the germline ends. CDR3 in DNA: TGTGCCAGTAATGATTTAGCGGCCCGCACAGATACGCAGTATTTT. Its translation: CASNDLAARTDTQYF.

CDR3 coding DNA: TGTGCCAGTGGGGTCTTCCTAGCGGGGGGCGGAGATACGCAGTATTTT. It specifies CASGVFLAGGGDTQYF. The rearrangement uses TRBV19 and TRBJ2-3; 11 nucleotides align to TRBD2. The CDR3 totals 16 residues. The J segment lost 5 bases and the V segment lost 8 bases, leaving 12 bases of the junction unmatched. The germline CDR1 and CDR2 sequences are LNHDA and SQIVND (reference sequence).

V gene TRBV18 combines with J gene TRBJ2-7; TRBD2 might be the D (5 bases). Trimming cost V 2 bases and J 0 bases, with 8 bases left between them. The CDR3 loop spans 14 amino acids. Per germline, CDR1 KGHSH and CDR2 LQKENI. CDR3 sequence reads: CASSPTGDSYEQYF. CDR3 nucleotide sequence: TGTGCCAGCTCACCAACCGGGGACTCCTACGAGCAGTACTTC.

The chain uses TRBV2 and TRBJ2-7, with 8 nucleotides matching TRBD1. The CDR3 covers 15 residues. Germline lookup yields CDR1 SNHLY and CDR2 FYNNEI. V dropped 5 bases and J dropped 1; count of bases not matched to a gene: 7. CDR3: CASSSPGTGSYEQYF. CDR3 coding DNA: TGTGCCAGCAGTAGCCCGGGGACAGGATCCTACGAGCAGTACTTC.

The chain combines TRBV28 with TRBJ2-7, with a possible D match to TRBD1 (6 bases). Germline CDR1 MDHEN, CDR2 SYDVKM. The V and J ends lost 6 bases and 7 bases respectively, with 16 bases between them. CDR3 length equals 13 residues. Here the CDR3 DNA reads TGTGCCAGCAGCCTAGGACAGTCTGCGGAGCAGTACTTC. Residues: CASSLGQSAEQYF.

The chain carries TRBV5-1 and TRBJ2-7; no clear D. Germline V lookup: CDR1 SGHRS, CDR2 YFSETQ. The CDR3 covers 14 residues. Deletions cut 1 base from V and 0 bases from J, with 8 bases between. The CDR3 sequence: CASSLSSDSYEQYF. The CDR3 nucleotides read TGCGCCAGCAGCTTGTCCTCAGACTCCTACGAGCAGTACTTC. The full variable domain, with the rest looked up from reference TRBV5-1 and TRBJ2-7, is KAGVTQTPRYLIKTRGQQVTLSCSPISGHRSVSWYQQTPGQGLQFLFEYFSETQRNKGNFPGRFSGRQFSNSRSEMNVSTLELGDSALYLCASSLSSDSYEQYFGPGTRLTVT.

Remarks on this clone: The junction departs from the called germline gene at one end, perhaps through a read error. The chain uses TRBV27 and TRBJ1-4; D is uncertain. The CDR3 loop spans 9 amino acids. Germline V CDR1 and CDR2: MNHEY, SMNVEV (reference sequence). The CDR3 nucleotides are TGTGCCAGCAGTTTATTATCCGGTTTT. It encodes CASSLLSGF.

Comments on this clone: The germline gene is not matched at one end of the junction; a read error may be the cause. V is TRBV7-9 and J is TRBJ1-4, with D possibly being TRBD1 (5 bases). Per the germline V gene, CDR1 is SEHNR and CDR2 is FQNEAQ (reference sequence). The CDR3 consists of 11 residues. Here the CDR3 reads CASSLLGLFEF. CDR3 in DNA: TGTGCCAGCAGCTTATTGGGACTGTTTGAATTT.

This chain joins TRBV5-8 and TRBJ1-5, with D possibly matching TRBD1 (5 bases). From germline, CDR1 is SGHTS and CDR2 YDEGEE. The V and J ends lost 0 bases and 2 bases respectively, with 9 bases between them. This CDR3 has 15 amino acids. CDR3 coding DNA: TGTGCCAGCAGCTTGGAGGGAGGGGGCAATCAGCCCCAGCATTTT. Its translation: CASSLEGGGNQPQHF.

This rearrangement joins TRBV7-2 to TRBJ2-7, with TRBD2 matching over 10 bases. V lost 5 bases and J lost 5; bases outside the gene matches: 9. The length of the CDR3 is 15 residues. Per germline, CDR1 SGHTA and CDR2 FQGNSA. The DNA of the CDR3 is TGTGCCAGCAGCATAAGAGCGGGAGGGTTGGACGAGCAGTACTTC. Translated: CASSIRAGGLDEQYF.

This rearrangement joins TRBV9 to TRBJ2-3; D possibly corresponds to TRBD2 (5 bases). The germline V gene encodes CDR1 SGDLS and CDR2 YYNGEE. Trimming removed 4 bases from V and 0 bases from J, with 15 bases in between. This CDR3 spans 16 amino acids. The CDR3 nucleotides are TGTGCCAGCAGCCCCCAGCGGAGACTTAGCACAGATACGCAGTATTTT. It translates to CASSPQRRLSTDTQYF.

The chain employs TRBV11-2 and TRBJ2-3; 11 bases are shared with TRBD2. The CDR3 runs to 15 residues. From germline, CDR1 is SGHAT and CDR2 FQNNGV. Trimming removed 5 bases from V and 4 bases from J; junction bases left unmatched: 5. CDR3 bases: TGTGCCAGCAGCCCGACTAGCGGGATCTCAGATACGCAGTATTTT. Translated, it gives CASSPTSGISDTQYF.

DNA of the CDR3: TGTGCCAGCAGGAGAGCGGGAGATGGAGAGACCCAGTACTTC. Translation: CASRRAGDGETQYF. The rearrangement links TRBV28 to TRBJ2-5; 8 bases are a match to TRBD2. V gave up 6 bases and J gave up 4 bases; unmatched junction bases: 7. The CDR3 consists of 14 residues. The germline CDR1 and CDR2 sequences are MDHEN and SYDVKM.

This chain joins TRBV7-8 and TRBJ1-1; 8 bases match TRBD1. The V gene's germline CDR1 is SGHVS and CDR2 FQNEAQ. The trim removed 5 bases at V and 7 bases at J, leaving 6 bases unmatched. The length of the CDR3 is 13 residues. In DNA, the CDR3 is TGTGCCAGCAGCACCCGGACAGGGAATGAAGCTTTCTTT. Protein product: CASSTRTGNEAFF.

J is TRBJ1-5 and V is TRBV4-3; 9 bases agree with TRBD1. This CDR3 is built from 19 residues. Germline CDR1 and CDR2: LGHNA and YSLEER. J lost 2 bases, V lost 1 base, and 12 bases had no gene match. CDR3 sequence reads: CASSQVKWDRVWGNQPQHF. The CDR3 region has the DNA TGCGCCAGCAGCCAAGTAAAGTGGGACAGGGTATGGGGCAATCAGCCCCAGCATTTT.